This entry concerns a single T cell receptor (beta chain). This CDR3 contains 15 residues. Germline CDR1 SGHAT, CDR2 FQNNGV. V was pared by 6 bases and J by 8 bases, with 17 bases between. The repertoire was sequenced with immunoSEQ multiplex PCR; TCRdb's copy has only in-frame clones and lacks some. The sample has 150,000 to 200,000 clones; 85% to 95% are singletons. This sample is drawn from a study of control samples from healthy donors and cancer patients. The clonotype comes from a man aged 25 to 40 in good health. Sample: blood. The V call is TRBV11-2, the J call TRBJ1-6; the D gene is possibly TRBD1 (5 bases). The CDR3 is CASSPGKGQDSPLHF. The CDR3 nucleotides are TGTGCCAGCAGTCCAGGCAAGGGGCAGGATTCACCCCTCCACTTT. The variable domain in full, with the rest retrieved from reference TRBV11-2 and TRBJ1-6, is EAGVAQSPRYKIIEKRQSVAFWCNPISGHATLYWYQQILGQGPKLLIQFQNNGVVDDSQLPKDRFSAERLKGVDSTLKIQPAKLEDSAVYLCASSPGKGQDSPLHFGNGTRLTVT.